This TCR beta chain was profiled in a study of OX40 agonist ivuxolimab in advanced cancers. This CDR3 has 13 amino acids. J was trimmed by 6 bases and V by 5 bases; bases with no gene match: 5. CDR1 SNHLY and CDR2 FYNNEI come from the germline V gene. The data were produced by immunoSEQ multiplex PCR, yet TCRdb's version contains in-frame clones alone and is incomplete. The table lists about 44,000 clones, approximately 80% of them singletons. Comments on this clone: Its antigen remains unknown.

Study observations and caveats: The mean number of expanded clones was higher in CD8+ T cells than in CD4+.

The sample was CD4+ or CD8+ T cells sorted from blood, taken in a trial of the OX40 agonist ivuxolimab. The V call is TRBV2, the J call TRBJ1-2, with TRBD1 identical over 8 bases. The receptor comes from an adult with an advanced solid tumor such as melanoma, head and neck, liver or kidney cancer. The CDR3 coding sequence is TGTGCCAGCAGTCCTGGACAGGGAAATGGCTACACCTTC. Residues: CASSPGQGNGYTF.